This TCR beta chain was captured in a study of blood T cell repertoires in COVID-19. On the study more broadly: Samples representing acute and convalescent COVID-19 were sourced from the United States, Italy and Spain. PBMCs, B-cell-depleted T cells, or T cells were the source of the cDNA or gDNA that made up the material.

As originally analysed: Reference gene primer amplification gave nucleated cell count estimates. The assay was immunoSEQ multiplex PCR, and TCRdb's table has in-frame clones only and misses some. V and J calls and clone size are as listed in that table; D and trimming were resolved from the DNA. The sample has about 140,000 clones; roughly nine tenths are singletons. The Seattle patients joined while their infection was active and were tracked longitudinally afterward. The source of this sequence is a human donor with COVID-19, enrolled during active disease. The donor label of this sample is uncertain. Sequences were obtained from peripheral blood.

CDR3 DNA sequence: TGCAGCGTTGAAGAGGGGAGGGGGGACTACGAGCAGTACTTC. Amino acids: CSVEEGRGDYEQYF. This rearrangement joins TRBV29-1 to TRBJ2-7; TRBD2 might be the D (7 bases). The CDR3 length is 14 residues. The V end was cut by 0 bases, the J end by 3 bases, with 12 bases between. CDR1 SQVTM and CDR2 ANQGSEA come from the germline V gene.